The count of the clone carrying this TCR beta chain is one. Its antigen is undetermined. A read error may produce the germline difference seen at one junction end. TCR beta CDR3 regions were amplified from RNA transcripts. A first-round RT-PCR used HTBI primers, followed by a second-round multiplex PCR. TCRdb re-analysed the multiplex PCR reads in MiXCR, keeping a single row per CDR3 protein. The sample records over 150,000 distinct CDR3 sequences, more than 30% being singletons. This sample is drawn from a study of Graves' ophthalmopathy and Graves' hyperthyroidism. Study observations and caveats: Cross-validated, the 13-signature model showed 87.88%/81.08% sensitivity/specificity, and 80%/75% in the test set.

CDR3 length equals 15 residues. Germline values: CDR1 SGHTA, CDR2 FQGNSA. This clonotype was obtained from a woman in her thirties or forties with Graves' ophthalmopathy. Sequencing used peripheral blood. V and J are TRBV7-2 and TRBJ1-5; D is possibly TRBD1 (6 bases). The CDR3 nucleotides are TGTGTCAGCAGTCTAGGACAGATCATCAATCAGCCCCAGCATTTT. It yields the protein CVSSLGQIINQPQHF.